Included here is one T cell receptor (beta chain) sequence, with context. Its antigen is as yet unknown. The PCR contained 60 Vbeta and 13 Jbeta primers. TCRdb's copy holds only in-frame clones and misses some; the assay was immunoSEQ multiplex PCR. The sample contains 85,000 to 100,000 clones, about 82% of which appear only once. This record belongs to a study of cytomegalovirus exposure and HLA in healthy donors. Study conclusions and caveats: Several of the most significant clusters appeared linked to common viral pathogens, based on a later analysis.

Sequences were obtained from PBMCs. This sequence was found in a man aged 25-45 years in good health and CMV-seronegative.

The CDR3 DNA sequence: TGCGCCAGCAGCTCGGAAAGCGGGAACTATGAGCAGTTCTTC. Its protein product is CASSSESGNYEQFF. The chain combines TRBV5-1 with TRBJ2-1, with 7 bases identical to TRBD2. Germline V lookup: CDR1 SGHRS, CDR2 YFSETQ. Trimming cost V 3 bases and J 8 bases; bases outside gene matches: 8. The CDR3 is made up of 14 amino acids.